The present TCR beta chain was sequenced within a study of T cell responses to AZD1222 COVID-19 vaccine. Only in-frame clones appear in the TCRdb table, and some are missing; sequencing was by immunoSEQ multiplex PCR. The sample yields roughly 82,000 clones, about 88% seen once. This clone was seen more than once but under ten times. Trimming shortened V by 0 bases and J by 2 bases, and 8 bases separated the two germline ends. The CDR3 sequence is 14 residues long. Germline V gene sequence: CDR1 LNHDA, CDR2 SQIVND (reference sequence). Sequences were derived from peripheral blood, sampled on day 0 of AZD1222 vaccination. This sequence originates from an adult in good health. V and J are TRBV19 and TRBJ2-7; D unclear. CDR3 in DNA: TGTGCCAGTAGTATAGAAGGAAGGACCTACGAGCAGTACTTC. The encoded protein is CASSIEGRTYEQYF.